This T cell receptor (beta chain) was recovered during a study of shared clonotypes between healthy human individuals. Study context: Per donor, three plates held CD4 naive cells, three held CD4 memory, two held CD8 naive and one held CD8 memory.

CDR1 and CDR2 (germline): SGHKS, YYEKEE (reference sequence). Trimming left V 4 bases short and J 0 bases short, with 15 bases between. The CDR3 runs to 16 residues. Some clones are missing from TCRdb's copy, which holds only in-frame ones; the method was immunoSEQ multiplex PCR. The sample has fewer than 1.6 million clones, 98% seen once; the top ten hold 0.36%. The sequence was obtained from a man aged 30 to 45 in good health. This chain connects TRBV5-5 to TRBJ2-3; the D gene is possibly TRBD2 (6 bases). The sample was naive CD4+ T cells sorted from blood. Subset described: CD45RA+ positively selected. The CDR3 protein is CASSPTPGTSTDTQYF. For the CDR3, the DNA is TGTGCCAGCAGCCCCACCCCAGGGACTAGCACAGATACGCAGTATTTT. Full variable domain (remainder filled in from reference TRBV5-5 and TRBJ2-3): DAGVTQSPTHLIKTRGQQVTLRCSPISGHKSVSWYQQVLGQGPQFIFQYYEKEERGRGNFPDRFSARQFPNYSSELNVNALLLGDSALYLCASSPTPGTSTDTQYFGPGTRLTVL.